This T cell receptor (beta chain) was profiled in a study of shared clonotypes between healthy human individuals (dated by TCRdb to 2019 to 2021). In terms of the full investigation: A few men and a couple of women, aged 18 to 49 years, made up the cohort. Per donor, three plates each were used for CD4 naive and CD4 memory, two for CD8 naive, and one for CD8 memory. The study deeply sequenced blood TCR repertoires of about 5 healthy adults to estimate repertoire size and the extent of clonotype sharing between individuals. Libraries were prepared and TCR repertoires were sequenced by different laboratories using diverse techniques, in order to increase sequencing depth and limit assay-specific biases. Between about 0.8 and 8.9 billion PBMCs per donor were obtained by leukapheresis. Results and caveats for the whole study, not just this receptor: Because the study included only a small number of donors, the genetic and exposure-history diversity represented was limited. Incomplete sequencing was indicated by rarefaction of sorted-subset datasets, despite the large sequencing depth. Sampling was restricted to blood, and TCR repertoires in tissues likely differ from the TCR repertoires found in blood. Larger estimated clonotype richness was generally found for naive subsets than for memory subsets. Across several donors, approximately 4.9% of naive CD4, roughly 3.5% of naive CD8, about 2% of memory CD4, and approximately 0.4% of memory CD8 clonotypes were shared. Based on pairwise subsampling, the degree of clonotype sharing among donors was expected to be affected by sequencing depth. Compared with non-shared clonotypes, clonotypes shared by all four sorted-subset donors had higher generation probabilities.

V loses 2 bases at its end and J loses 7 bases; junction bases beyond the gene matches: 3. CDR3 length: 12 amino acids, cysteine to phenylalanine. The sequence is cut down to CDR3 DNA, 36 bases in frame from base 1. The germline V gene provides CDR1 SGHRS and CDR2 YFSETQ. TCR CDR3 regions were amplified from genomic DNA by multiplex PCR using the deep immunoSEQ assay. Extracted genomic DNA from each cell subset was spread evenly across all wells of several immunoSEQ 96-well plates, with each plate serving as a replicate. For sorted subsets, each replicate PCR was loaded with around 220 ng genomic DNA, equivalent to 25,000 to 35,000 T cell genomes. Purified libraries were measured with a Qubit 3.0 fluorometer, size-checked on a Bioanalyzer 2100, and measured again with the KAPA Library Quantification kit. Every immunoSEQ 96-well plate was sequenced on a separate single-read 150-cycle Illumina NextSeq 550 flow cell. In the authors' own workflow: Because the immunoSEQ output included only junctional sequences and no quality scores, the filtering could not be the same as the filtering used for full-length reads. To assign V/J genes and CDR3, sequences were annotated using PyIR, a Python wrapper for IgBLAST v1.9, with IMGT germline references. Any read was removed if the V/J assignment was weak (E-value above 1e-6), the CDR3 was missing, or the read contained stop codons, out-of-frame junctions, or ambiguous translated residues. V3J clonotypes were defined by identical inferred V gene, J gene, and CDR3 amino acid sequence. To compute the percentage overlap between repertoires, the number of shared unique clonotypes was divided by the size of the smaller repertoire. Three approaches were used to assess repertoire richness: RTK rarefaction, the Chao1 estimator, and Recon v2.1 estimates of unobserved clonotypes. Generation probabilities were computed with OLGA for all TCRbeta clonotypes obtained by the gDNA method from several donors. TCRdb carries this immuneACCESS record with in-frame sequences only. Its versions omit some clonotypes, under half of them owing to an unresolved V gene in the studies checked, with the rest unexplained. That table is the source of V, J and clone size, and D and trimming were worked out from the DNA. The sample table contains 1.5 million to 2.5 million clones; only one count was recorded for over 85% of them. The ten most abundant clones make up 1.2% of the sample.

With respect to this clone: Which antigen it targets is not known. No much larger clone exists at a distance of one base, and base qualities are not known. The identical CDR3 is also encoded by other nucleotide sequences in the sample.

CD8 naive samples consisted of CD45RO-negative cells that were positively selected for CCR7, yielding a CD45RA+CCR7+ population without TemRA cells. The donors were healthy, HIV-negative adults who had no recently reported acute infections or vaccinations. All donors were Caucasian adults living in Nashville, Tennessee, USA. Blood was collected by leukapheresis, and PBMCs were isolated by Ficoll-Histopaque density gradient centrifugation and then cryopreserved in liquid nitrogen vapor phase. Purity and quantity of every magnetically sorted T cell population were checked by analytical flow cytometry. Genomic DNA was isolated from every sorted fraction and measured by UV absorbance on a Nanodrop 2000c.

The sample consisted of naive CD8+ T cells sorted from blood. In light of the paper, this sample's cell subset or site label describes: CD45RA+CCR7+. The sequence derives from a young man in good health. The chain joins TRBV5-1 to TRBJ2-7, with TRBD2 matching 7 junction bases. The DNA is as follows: TGCGCCAGCAGCTTTGGGGGGGTAGAGCAGTACTTC. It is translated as CASSFGGVEQYF.